A single T cell receptor beta chain is shown here with its context. Its matching antigen is unknown. This sample was included in a study of T cell repertoires in cytomegalovirus infection. Whole-study findings and limits: It was HLA-C-restricted CMV-specific TCR beta clonotypes that dominated the response ex vivo.

The CDR3 sequence is 15 residues long. The V and J ends lost 3 bases and 0 bases respectively, with 11 bases between them. Germline V CDR1 and CDR2: SGHVS, FNYEAQ. TCRdb ran MiXCR on the reads and lists one entry per CDR3 protein. This sample has about 110,000 distinct CDR3 sequences; roughly 30% occur once, and the top ten carry roughly 81%. This receptor was obtained from a human donor in good health (CMV status not recorded). Some clones in this sample may be carry-over from other donors' samples. The chain links TRBV7-6 to TRBJ1-1; no clear D. The sequencing used CD8+ T cells from cultured PBMCs, collected from culture after CMV antigen stimulation. For the CDR3, the DNA is TGTGCCAGCAGCTTGACGACCGCTTTGAACACTGAAGCTTTCTTT. It specifies CASSLTTALNTEAFF.